Below, 24 T cell receptor beta chains from the same sample are listed, as sequenced in a study of cytomegalovirus exposure and HLA in healthy donors. Primers included in the PCR were 60 Vbeta and 13 Jbeta primers. Measured with immunoSEQ multiplex PCR; TCRdb has only the in-frame clones, and not every one. The sample yields more than 85,000 clones, less than 70% seen once. The sequencing sample was made of PBMCs. Receptor source: a female donor in good health and CMV-seronegative.

This clone was detected only a few times. The J gene is TRBJ2-1, the V gene TRBV6-4; D might be TRBD1 (6 bases). The CDR3 sequence is 16 residues long. Trimming took off 4 bases at V and 5 bases at J, with 18 bases between the two ends. In germline, CDR1 is MRHNA, CDR2 SNTAGT. CDR3 sequence: CASSVSGVQGHNEQFF. Here the CDR3 DNA reads TGTGCCAGCAGTGTCTCCGGGGTACAGGGCCACAATGAGCAGTTCTTC.

The V gene is TRBV6-5, the J gene TRBJ1-1, with a weak D call TRBD1 (5 bases). V was trimmed by 6 bases and J by 2 bases, leaving 13 bases between them. The CDR3 is 14 residues long. The V gene's germline CDR1 is MNHEY and CDR2 SVGAGI. The CDR3 region has the DNA TGTGCCAGCAGGACCTCCGGGGGAAACACTGAAGCTTTCTTT. Residues: CASRTSGGNTEAFF.

CDR3 nucleotides: TGCGCCAGCAGTCTTAGACTAGCGATACCCACAGATACGCAGTATTTT. Its translation is CASSLRLAIPTDTQYF. V usage is TRBV10-2 and J usage is TRBJ2-3; 8 bases are a match to TRBD2. The V gene end was trimmed by 5 bases and the J gene end by 2 bases; junction bases not matched to a gene: 9. CDR3 length: 16 residues. Germline V lookup: CDR1 WSHSY, CDR2 SAAADI.

The chain combines TRBV4-1 with TRBJ2-1; 8 bases line up with TRBD2. V lost 4 bases and J lost 8; bases outside the gene matches: 10. This CDR3 comprises 15 residues. The germline gives CDR1 MGHRA, CDR2 YSYEKL. CDR3 amino acids: CASSPFREGRDEQFF. CDR3 bases: TGCGCCAGCAGCCCGTTCCGGGAGGGTCGAGATGAGCAGTTCTTC.

In its sample, this clone was seen a few times. CDR3 nucleotide sequence: TGTGCCAGCAGCTTATCGGGACAGAACACTGAAGCTTTCTTT. Translating gives CASSLSGQNTEAFF. The genes are TRBV7-3 and TRBJ1-1; D may be TRBD1 (6 bases). Trimming shortened V by 2 bases and J by 1 base, and 8 bases separated the two germline ends. Germline CDR1 SGHTA, CDR2 FQGTGA. The CDR3 runs to 14 residues.

V gene TRBV27 combines with J gene TRBJ2-5; 8 positions agree with TRBD2. Germline CDR1 is MNHEY and CDR2 is SMNVEV (reference sequence). The CDR3 sequence is 17 residues long. V gave up 6 bases and J gave up 1 base; unmatched junction bases: 13. The CDR3 DNA reads as TGTGCCAGCAGAAATGTGGGTTTAGCGGGACTCCAAGAGACCCAGTACTTC. This codes for CASRNVGLAGLQETQYF.

Turning to this clone: Additional DNA sequences in this sample encode the identical CDR3. The chain employs TRBV6-5 and TRBJ2-7; the match to TRBD1 covers 8 bases. Looked up from germline, CDR1 is MNHEY and CDR2 is SVGAGI. After removal of 0 bases from V and 3 bases from J, the junction contained 7 bases not matched to a gene. This CDR3 has 16 residues. CDR3 loop: CASSYSSGTGGYEQYF. DNA for the CDR3: TGTGCCAGCAGTTACTCGTCCGGGACAGGTGGCTACGAGCAGTACTTC.

The CDR3 bases are TGTGCCACGGGCGGCTGGGACAGCGGCGGTCAAGGTGGCTACACCTTC. Translated, it gives CATGGWDSGGQGGYTF. The rearrangement joins TRBV15 to TRBJ1-2; 7 nucleotides line up with TRBD1. Unmatched junction bases numbered 20, after V lost 9 bases and J lost 7 bases. CDR1 and CDR2 (germline): LNHNV, YYDKDF (reference sequence). The CDR3 consists of 16 residues.

The gene calls are TRBV6-5 and TRBJ2-1, with unresolved D. Per the germline V gene, CDR1 is MNHEY and CDR2 is SVGAGI. V lost 6 bases and J 0 bases, leaving 6 bases between the germline ends. The CDR3 totals 13 residues. As DNA, the CDR3 is TGTGCCAGCAGCCTCAGCTCCTACAATGAGCAGTTCTTC. Amino acid sequence: CASSLSSYNEQFF.

This chain connects TRBV29-1 to TRBJ2-3, with no clear D. This CDR3 is 13 amino acids long. The germline CDR1 and CDR2 sequences are SQVTM and ANQGSEA. V was cut by 7 bases and J by 1 base, with 12 bases left in between. The CDR3 DNA reads as TGCAGCGGATCAGAAGCGCGCACAGATACGCAGTATTTT. It translates to CSGSEARTDTQYF.

The chain employs TRBV7-2 and TRBJ2-5; the match to TRBD1 covers 9 bases. There are 15 residues in the CDR3. The junction had 12 bases not matched to a gene; V was cut back by 7 bases and J by 6 bases. The V gene's germline CDR1 is SGHTA and CDR2 FQGNSA. CDR3 protein: CASTVVQQGAQTQYF. The CDR3 coding sequence is TGTGCCAGCACCGTCGTACAACAGGGGGCGCAGACCCAGTACTTC.

This chain links TRBV7-9 with TRBJ1-2; D is ambiguous. This CDR3 has 15 amino acids. Trimming left V 3 bases short and J 4 bases short, with 15 bases between. The V gene's germline CDR1 is SEHNR and CDR2 FQNEAQ (reference sequence). CDR3 coding DNA: TGTGCCAGCAGCTTTAATCTGGCGGGTACCTATGGCTACACCTTC. As protein: CASSFNLAGTYGYTF.

This clone was seen a handful of times. Here the CDR3 DNA reads TGTGCCAGTAGGGCGAGGGACAGGGGAAGCGCAGATACGCAGTATTTT. Its protein product is CASRARDRGSADTQYF. This chain links TRBV19 with TRBJ2-3; 10 nucleotides agree with TRBD1. The CDR3 has 16 residues. In germline, CDR1 is LNHDA, CDR2 SQIVND (reference sequence). Trimming took 6 bases from V and 4 from J; bases not matched to a gene: 10.

The rearrangement uses TRBV6-6 and TRBJ2-7, with D tentatively TRBD1 (5 bases). The V and J ends lost 10 bases and 6 bases respectively, with 16 bases between them. This CDR3 spans 12 amino acids. The V gene's germline CDR1 is MNHNY and CDR2 SVGAGI (reference sequence). This CDR3 reads CAIGQGTSEQYF. The CDR3 DNA is TGTGCCATCGGGCAGGGAACATCCGAGCAGTACTTC.

The chain has TRBV5-1 and TRBJ2-2; TRBD1 matches 8 bases. V was clipped by 1 base and J by 5 bases; unmatched bases: 4. Germline V gene sequence: CDR1 SGHRS, CDR2 YFSETQ. This CDR3 has 15 amino acids. The CDR3 sequence: CASSLRTGGTGELFF. The DNA for the CDR3 is TGCGCCAGCAGCTTGAGAACAGGGGGTACCGGGGAGCTGTTTTTT.

This rearrangement joins TRBV2 to TRBJ2-5; TRBD2 is a possible D gene (6 bases). This CDR3 contains 14 residues. Germline-derived CDR1 and CDR2 are SNHLY and FYNNEI. V lost 4 bases, J lost 3 bases, and 12 bases lay in between. The CDR3 DNA is TGTGCCAGCAGTGGGAGGAGGGGAGAAGAGACCCAGTACTTC. Its protein product is CASSGRRGEETQYF.

CDR3 protein: CASRRGGTPTGYGYTF. The CDR3 nucleotides read TGCGCCAGCAGAAGAGGGGGAACGCCGACCGGCTATGGCTACACCTTC. The chain employs TRBV5-1 and TRBJ1-2; TRBD1 is a possible D gene (6 bases). V shed 5 bases and J shed 4 bases, with 21 bases lying between them. Germline V lookup: CDR1 SGHRS, CDR2 YFSETQ. The CDR3 totals 16 residues.

The chain uses TRBV6-1 and TRBJ2-6; D not certain. This CDR3 has 15 amino acids. V dropped 4 bases and J dropped 2 bases, with 9 bases sitting between them. Germline loops: CDR1 MNHNS, CDR2 SASEGT. The CDR3 bases are TGTGCCAGCAGTGGCGGAAGAACTGGGGCCAACGTCCTGACTTTC. This encodes CASSGGRTGANVLTF.

The chain joins TRBV5-1 to TRBJ2-5; TRBD2 aligns across 9 bases. Germline V gives CDR1 SGHRS, CDR2 YFSETQ. Unmatched junction bases numbered 8, after V lost 0 bases and J lost 5 bases. This CDR3 has 16 amino acids. CDR3 bases: TGCGCCAGCAGCTTGGAGCCCGCGGGAGGGCTGGAGACCCAGTACTTC. Translation: CASSLEPAGGLETQYF.

The rearrangement joins TRBV28 to TRBJ1-2, with D maybe TRBD1 (6 bases). CDR1 and CDR2 from the germline V gene are MDHEN and SYDVKM. The CDR3 runs 16 residues. Trimming took off 4 bases at V and 3 bases at J, with 18 bases between the two ends. In nucleotides, the CDR3 is TGTGCCAGCAGTTCTGGCACCGGGACAACCGACTATGGCTACACCTTC. Translated: CASSSGTGTTDYGYTF.

This clone came up a few times. The chain joins TRBV7-9 to TRBJ1-1; D unclear. The CDR3 has 13 residues. V lost 11 bases, J lost 1 base, and 14 bases lay in between. Germline assignment: CDR1 SEHNR and CDR2 FQNEAQ (reference sequence). The DNA of the CDR3 is TGTGCCGACCGGGAGGTAGCGAACACTGAAGCTTTCTTT. Its translation: CADREVANTEAFF.

This clone was observed a few times. The chain has TRBV5-4 and TRBJ1-2; D possibly corresponds to TRBD1 (5 bases). The CDR3 covers 12 residues. Germline assignment: CDR1 SGHNT and CDR2 YYREEE (reference sequence). The ends were cut back, 4 bases at V and 5 bases at J, with 9 bases in the middle. CDR3 sequence reads: CASSLGGYGYTF. The CDR3 DNA sequence: TGTGCCAGCAGCCTCGGGGGATATGGCTACACCTTC.

The chain carries TRBV4-3 and TRBJ2-2; 11 bases are shared with TRBD2. Germline-derived CDR1 and CDR2 are LGHNA and YSLEER. The V segment lost 0 bases and the J segment 0 bases; nucleotides outside the gene matches: 9. The CDR3 covers 20 residues. The CDR3 loop reads CASSQEVVTSGGPNTGELFF. The CDR3 region has the DNA TGCGCCAGCAGCCAAGAAGTCGTCACTAGCGGGGGCCCGAACACCGGGGAGCTGTTTTTT.

This clone has a handful of counts. V gene TRBV30 combines with J gene TRBJ1-2; D possibly corresponds to TRBD1 (5 bases). V dropped 1 base and J dropped 2 bases, with 14 bases sitting between them. The CDR3 consists of 15 residues. Germline V gene sequence: CDR1 GTSNPN, CDR2 SVGIG (reference sequence). The CDR3 nucleotides are TGTGCCTGGAGTGGGCAGGGAATCACAAACTATGGCTACACCTTC. Translating it yields CAWSGQGITNYGYTF.